This TCR beta chain was recovered during a study of cytomegalovirus exposure and HLA in healthy donors. Looking at the study overall: Counted in an early data release were approximately 85 million unique TCRs from HLA-typed donors.

Overall study results and limits: As immune exposure information, only CMV serostatus was available. It was likely that a cluster of highly shared sequence variants was a sequencing artifact. Associated with HLA alleles at 0.05 false discovery rate in a later analysis were 16,951 TCR beta sequences.

The CDR3 contains 16 residues. The germline V gene has CDR1 SGHRS and CDR2 YFSETQ. The J segment lost 2 bases and the V segment lost 4 bases, leaving 2 bases of the junction unmatched. In this sample, this clone turned up once. Its antigen is currently unknown. The PCR contained 60 Vbeta and 13 Jbeta primers. Some clones are missing from TCRdb's copy, which holds only in-frame ones; the method was immunoSEQ multiplex PCR. The sample holds approximately 170,000 clones, over 80% seen once. Material for sequencing was PBMCs. This receptor was obtained from a boy aged 2 to 10 in good health and CMV-seronegative. The chain has TRBV5-1 and TRBJ2-2; 13 bases match TRBD2. The CDR3 region has the DNA TGCGCCAGCAGCGTGGGACTAGCGGGAAACACCGGGGAGCTGTTTTTT. Its protein product is CASSVGLAGNTGELFF.